Shown below are 25 T cell receptor beta chains from a single sample sequenced in a study of blood T cell repertoires in COVID-19. Sequencing used immunoSEQ multiplex PCR; TCRdb keeps in-frame clones, though not all of them. The sample shows roughly 230,000 clones, 82% of them seen only once. Sequencing input: PBMCs or T cells enriched from blood (not recorded which). The receptor source for this set is a woman aged 55-69 years who had recovered from COVID-19.

The chain links TRBV18 to TRBJ2-7; 8 positions match TRBD2. The V gene end was trimmed by 3 bases and the J gene end by 2 bases; junction bases not matched to a gene: 12. Germline lookup yields CDR1 KGHSH and CDR2 LQKENI. This CDR3 has 17 amino acids. CDR3 sequence reads: CASSPSLLGGVPYEQYF. CDR3 DNA sequence: TGTGCCAGCTCACCCTCCCTACTCGGGGGGGTACCCTACGAGCAGTACTTC.

Only one count was recorded for this clone. CDR3 DNA sequence: TGTGCCAGCAGTTACAGCAGGAGCGGGAGGGCGAACGAGCAGTACTTC. The encoded protein is CASSYSRSGRANEQYF. The J gene is TRBJ2-7, the V gene TRBV6-5; 10 nucleotides align to TRBD2. Germline V CDR1 and CDR2: MNHEY, SVGAGI. This CDR3 contains 16 residues. J lost 5 bases, V lost 2 bases, and 9 bases had no gene match.

The chain combines TRBV7-9 with TRBJ1-1; a possible D gene is TRBD1 (6 bases). The germline V gene has CDR1 SEHNR and CDR2 FQNEAQ (reference sequence). This CDR3 is built from 13 residues. V was pared by 3 bases and J by 2 bases, with 7 bases between. In nucleotides, the CDR3 is TGTGCCAGCAGCTTGGACAGTAACACTGAAGCTTTCTTT. It specifies CASSLDSNTEAFF.

The J gene is TRBJ1-5, the V gene TRBV10-3; D uncertain. This CDR3 contains 14 residues. Trimming took off 8 bases at V and 0 bases at J, with 11 bases between the two ends. The germline V gene encodes CDR1 ENHRY and CDR2 SYGVKD. CDR3: CAIGRQDSNQPQHF. DNA of the CDR3: TGTGCCATCGGTCGTCAGGATAGCAATCAGCCCCAGCATTTT.

The chain has TRBV28 and TRBJ2-7; TRBD1 matches at 10 bases. V lost 8 bases to trimming and J lost 3 bases; unmatched junction nucleotides: 10. Germline assignment: CDR1 MDHEN and CDR2 SYDVKM. The CDR3 is 15 amino acids. The CDR3 loop is CASVTGGTGVYEQYF. The CDR3 region has the DNA TGTGCCAGCGTGACCGGTGGGACAGGGGTCTACGAGCAGTACTTC. Based on the CDR3 plus reference TRBV28 and TRBJ2-7, the full variable domain is DVKVTQSSRYLVKRTGEKVFLECVQDMDHENMFWYRQDPGLGLRLIYFSYDVKMKEKGDIPEGYSVSREKKERFSLILESASTNQTSMYLCASVTGGTGVYEQYFGPGTRLTVT.

The chain carries TRBV19 and TRBJ1-3; 10 bases fit TRBD1. Trimming at V came to 7 bases and at J to 2 bases, leaving 5 bases not matched to a gene. The CDR3 loop spans 15 amino acids. CDR1 and CDR2 from the germline V gene are LNHDA and SQIVND (reference sequence). In DNA form, the CDR3 reads TGTGCCAGTACCGTAGACAGGGGGCCTGGAAACACCATATATTTT. It codes for CASTVDRGPGNTIYF.

The CDR3 reads CASSRDSDSGNTIYF. The CDR3 bases are TGCGCCAGCAGCCGGGACAGCGACTCTGGAAACACCATATATTTT. The chain joins TRBV5-1 to TRBJ1-3; 7 nucleotides line up with TRBD1. Germline-derived CDR1 and CDR2 are SGHRS and YFSETQ. The CDR3 has 15 amino acids. V dropped 4 bases and J dropped 0; count of bases not matched to a gene: 4.

The chain combines TRBV15 with TRBJ2-1; 13 bases line up with TRBD2. CDR3 length: 15 residues. V gave up 2 bases and J gave up 8 bases; unmatched junction bases: 3. The germline V gene has CDR1 LNHNV and CDR2 YYDKDF (reference sequence). This CDR3 is CATSRWTSGSHEQFF. The CDR3 DNA reads as TGTGCCACCAGCAGATGGACTAGCGGGAGCCATGAGCAGTTCTTC.

The chain has TRBV19 and TRBJ1-3, with 7 bases lining up with TRBD1. The V gene's germline CDR1 is LNHDA and CDR2 SQIVND (reference sequence). The CDR3 spans 13 residues. The trim removed 5 bases at V and 5 bases at J, leaving 3 bases unmatched. CDR3 bases: TGTGCCAGTAGTTTACAGGGGAGAAACACCATATATTTT. Protein sequence: CASSLQGRNTIYF. Combining the CDR3 with reference TRBV19 and TRBJ1-3 gives the whole variable domain DGGITQSPKYLFRKEGQNVTLSCEQNLNHDAMYWYRQDPGQGLRLIYYSQIVNDFQKGDIAEGYSVSREKKESFPLTVTSAQKNPTAFYLCASSLQGRNTIYFGEGSWLTVV.

The V call is TRBV30, the J call TRBJ1-6; a possible D gene is TRBD1 (5 bases). In germline, CDR1 is GTSNPN, CDR2 SVGIG (reference sequence). The CDR3 consists of 13 residues. V gave up 3 bases and J gave up 10 bases, with 13 bases separating them. The DNA for the CDR3 is TGTGCCTGGAGGTCGGGGGTCGGCTCACCCCTCCACTTT. Translation: CAWRSGVGSPLHF.

V usage is TRBV6-1 and J usage is TRBJ1-6, with 10 bases lining up with TRBD1. Germline V gene lookup returns CDR1 MNHNS and CDR2 SASEGT. V lost 4 bases to trimming and J lost 13 bases; unmatched junction nucleotides: 13. The CDR3 is made up of 16 amino acids. CDR3 in DNA: TGTGCCAGCAGTGCAAGTACGGGACAGGGGATTTGGCCCCTCCACTTT. Translation: CASSASTGQGIWPLHF.

This clone appeared a few times. V is TRBV21-1 and J is TRBJ1-6; the listed D gene, TRBD1, was not tested against the DNA. TRBV21-1 is an annotated pseudogene. The CDR3 totals 23 residues. The CDR3 sequence is CASSEVGGTGHRPPSSYNSPLHF. The CDR3 nucleotides read TGTGCCAGCAGCGAAGTGGGAGGGACAGGACATCGACCCCCGAGCTCCTATAATTCACCCCTCCACTTT.

This chain links TRBV6-2 or TRBV6-3 with TRBJ2-2, with 8 bases matching TRBD2. Germline V gives CDR1 MNHEY, CDR2 SVGEGT. V dropped 6 bases and J dropped 3; count of bases not matched to a gene: 6. CDR3 length equals 15 residues. CDR3 DNA sequence: TGTGCCAGCAGCCCGCCGGGGGGGGACACCGGGGAGCTGTTTTTT. It is translated as CASSPPGGDTGELFF.

The chain has TRBV5-1 and TRBJ2-1, with 7 bases identical to TRBD1. The CDR3 length is 17 residues. The junction had 8 bases not matched to a gene; V was cut back by 2 bases and J by 0 bases. Per germline, CDR1 SGHRS and CDR2 YFSETQ. The CDR3 DNA sequence: TGCGCCAGCAGCTTCTGGGACAGACTGAGCTCCTACAATGAGCAGTTCTTC. It codes for CASSFWDRLSSYNEQFF.

The rearrangement joins TRBV7-8 to TRBJ2-3; TRBD2 is a possible D gene (7 bases). Trimming cost V 2 bases and J 3 bases, with 21 bases left between them. The CDR3 runs 18 residues. CDR1 and CDR2 from the germline V gene are SGHVS and FQNEAQ. The CDR3, as DNA: TGTGCCAGCAGCTTACTAGTTCCGCGGGGGCAGTTGACAGATACGCAGTATTTT. It yields the protein CASSLLVPRGQLTDTQYF.

This clone was seen only a few times. V and J are TRBV7-2 and TRBJ2-5; TRBD2 matches at 13 bases. Per germline, CDR1 SGHTA and CDR2 FQGNSA. Unmatched junction bases numbered 6, after V lost 0 bases and J lost 2 bases. The CDR3 covers 18 residues. In DNA form, the CDR3 reads TGTGCCAGCAGCTTAGCGCGGGGGACTAGCGGGACTCAAGAGACCCAGTACTTC. Its translation: CASSLARGTSGTQETQYF. The full variable domain, its missing parts supplied by reference TRBV7-2 and TRBJ2-5, is GAGVSQSPSNKVTEKGKDVELRCDPISGHTALYWYRQSLGQGLEFLIYFQGNSAPDKSGLPSDRFSAERTGGSVSTLTIQRTQQEDSAVYLCASSLARGTSGTQETQYFGPGTRLLVL.

This clone was picked up one time. V usage is TRBV27 and J usage is TRBJ2-3; no clear D. Trimming took 3 bases from V and 0 from J, leaving 7 bases between them. The CDR3 runs to 14 residues. The germline V gene encodes CDR1 MNHEY and CDR2 SMNVEV (reference sequence). This CDR3 is CASSFTVSTDTQYF. CDR3 nucleotide sequence: TGTGCCAGCAGTTTTACGGTTAGCACAGATACGCAGTATTTT.

This rearrangement joins TRBV15 to TRBJ2-1; weak D call: TRBD1 (8 bases). CDR3 length equals 16 residues. Trimming pared 5 bases from V and 7 bases from J, leaving 21 bases between. The V gene's germline CDR1 is LNHNV and CDR2 YYDKDF (reference sequence). CDR3 DNA: TGTGCCACCAGCGCACCTTCCGCGGGGGACAGGAATGAGCAGTTCTTC. Translation gives CATSAPSAGDRNEQFF.

The chain couples TRBV11-2 to TRBJ1-2, with D unresolved. Per the germline V gene, CDR1 is SGHAT and CDR2 is FQNNGV. The CDR3 is 13 residues long. The V and J ends lost 5 bases and 1 base respectively, with 8 bases between them. As DNA, the CDR3 is TGTGCCAGCAGCAGAGGATTTAACTATGGCTACACCTTC. This sequence encodes CASSRGFNYGYTF.

This clone is a singleton in its sample. The V call is TRBV5-5, the J call TRBJ1-1; the D is unclear. This CDR3 region has 12 residues. Looked up from germline, CDR1 is SGHKS and CDR2 is YYEKEE (reference sequence). V shed 5 bases and J shed 7 bases, with 12 bases lying between them. The CDR3: CASSPEKSEAFF. In DNA form, the CDR3 reads TGTGCCAGCAGTCCCGAGAAGAGTGAAGCTTTCTTT.

The rearrangement joins TRBV9 to TRBJ1-3, with a weak D call TRBD1 (5 bases). CDR1 and CDR2 (germline): SGDLS, YYNGEE. The CDR3 is made up of 14 amino acids. V was shortened by 4 bases and J by 4 bases, with 12 bases between the two germline ends. The CDR3 DNA follows: TGTGCCAGCAGCAAGGGAGGGGACGGAAACACCATATATTTT. Protein sequence: CASSKGGDGNTIYF.

The chain combines TRBV19 with TRBJ1-2; 10 nucleotides agree with TRBD1. V shed 7 bases and J 4 bases; nucleotides not matched to a gene: 9. Germline V gives CDR1 LNHDA, CDR2 SQIVND (reference sequence). The CDR3 is 15 residues long. The CDR3 sequence: CASTPGTGDGYGYTF. The CDR3 nucleotides are TGTGCCAGTACCCCCGGGACAGGGGATGGCTATGGCTACACCTTC.

The V call is TRBV4-3, the J call TRBJ2-7; 8 positions match TRBD2. With V trimmed by 4 bases and J by 5 bases, 4 bases remained unmatched. Germline V gives CDR1 LGHNA, CDR2 YSLEER. The CDR3 consists of 13 residues. CDR3 sequence: CASSLRGGDEQYF. The CDR3 DNA reads TGCGCCAGCAGCCTTCGGGGGGGGGACGAGCAGTACTTC.

The chain links TRBV19 to TRBJ1-1, with a weak D call TRBD1 (5 bases). CDR1 and CDR2 from the germline V gene are LNHDA and SQIVND (reference sequence). Trimming removed 1 base from V and 1 base from J, with 7 bases in between. The CDR3 is made up of 14 amino acids. CDR3 sequence: CASSIVGGNTEAFF. The CDR3 nucleotides are TGTGCCAGTAGTATAGTCGGGGGGAACACTGAAGCTTTCTTT.

The chain links TRBV4-3 to TRBJ1-4; maybe TRBD1 (6 bases). The CDR3 runs 15 residues. Trimming removed 0 bases from V and 3 bases from J, with 8 bases in between. Germline V lookup: CDR1 LGHNA, CDR2 YSLEER. This CDR3 reads CASSQDRGPNEKLFF. DNA for the CDR3: TGCGCCAGCAGCCAAGACAGGGGACCTAATGAAAAACTGTTTTTT.